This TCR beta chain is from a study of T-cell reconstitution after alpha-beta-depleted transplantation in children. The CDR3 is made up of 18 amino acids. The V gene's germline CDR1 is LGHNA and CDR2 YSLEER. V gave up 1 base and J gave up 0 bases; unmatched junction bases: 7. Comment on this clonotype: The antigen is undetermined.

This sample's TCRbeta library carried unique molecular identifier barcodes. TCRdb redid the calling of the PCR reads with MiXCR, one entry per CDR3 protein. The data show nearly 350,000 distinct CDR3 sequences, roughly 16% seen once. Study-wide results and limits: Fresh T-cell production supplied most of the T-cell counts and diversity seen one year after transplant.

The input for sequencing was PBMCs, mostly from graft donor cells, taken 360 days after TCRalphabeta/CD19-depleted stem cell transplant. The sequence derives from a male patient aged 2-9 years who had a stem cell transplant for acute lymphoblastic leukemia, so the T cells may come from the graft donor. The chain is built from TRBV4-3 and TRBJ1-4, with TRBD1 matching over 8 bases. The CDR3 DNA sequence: TGCGCCAGCAGCCAAGGGACGTCAGGGGGCGCAACTAATGAAAAACTGTTTTTT. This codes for CASSQGTSGGATNEKLFF.